These 11 T cell receptor beta chains originate from one sample sequenced in a study of vaccination effects on CD4 cells after COVID-19. These receptors have no known antigen. Before sequencing took place, the ViraFEST assay used viral peptide pools to expand antigen-specific CD4+ T cells. CD4+ T cell isolation took place after less than 13 days of culture. Everyone in the study got two shots of either the BNT162b2 or mRNA-1273 vaccine. Generated by immunoSEQ multiplex PCR, the TCRdb table keeps only in-frame clones and is missing some. This sample yields 25,000 to 35,000 clones, of which around four fifths are seen a single time; more than 1.4% belongs to the top ten. Source: CD4+ T cells from PBMCs cultured with HCoV-NL63 spike peptides, taken after COVID-19 vaccination. The receptors stem from a human donor who received a COVID-19 vaccine. Some clones in this sample may be carry-over from other donors' samples.

For the CDR3, the DNA is TGTGCCAGCAGTTCCGGGGCCTCCTACAATGAGCAGTTCTTC. Its translation is CASSSGASYNEQFF. The chain joins TRBV6-5 to TRBJ2-1; either TRBD1 or TRBD2 may fit D (5 bases each). This CDR3 is built from 14 residues. Germline-derived CDR1 and CDR2 are MNHEY and SVGAGI. Trimming shortened V by 4 bases and J by 0 bases, and 7 bases separated the two germline ends.

The chain joins TRBV18 to TRBJ2-4; tentatively, D is TRBD1 (6 bases). In germline, CDR1 is KGHSH, CDR2 LQKENI. The CDR3 runs to 16 residues. V was shortened by 6 bases and J by 0 bases, with 15 bases between the two germline ends. CDR3 sequence: CASSPGQSLAKNIQYF. The CDR3 nucleotides are TGTGCCAGCTCTCCAGGACAGAGTCTAGCCAAAAACATTCAGTACTTC.

This clone was detected only a few times. J is TRBJ1-1 and V is TRBV19; D remains ambiguous. CDR3 length: 14 residues. V lost 1 base and J 1 base, leaving 7 bases between the germline ends. Germline CDR1 reads LNHDA; CDR2 reads SQIVND (reference sequence). CDR3 sequence reads: CASSIGPWNTEAFF. The DNA of the CDR3 is TGTGCCAGTAGTATAGGCCCATGGAACACTGAAGCTTTCTTT.

The J gene is TRBJ1-6, the V gene TRBV6-5; tentatively, D is TRBD1 (5 bases). The CDR3 is 16 residues long. CDR1 is MNHEY and CDR2 is SVGAGI in the germline V gene. The V and J ends lost 0 bases and 6 bases respectively, with 12 bases between them. The CDR3 is CASSYSKGRINSPLHF. CDR3 nucleotides: TGTGCCAGCAGTTACTCGAAGGGACGGATTAATTCACCCCTCCACTTT.

The genes are TRBV7-2 and TRBJ2-5, with D perhaps TRBD2 (6 bases). Trimming pared 4 bases from V and 6 bases from J, leaving 12 bases between. Germline loops: CDR1 SGHTA, CDR2 FQGNSA. There are 13 residues in the CDR3. This chain's CDR3 is CASSSDYQKTQYF. In nucleotides, the CDR3 is TGTGCCAGCAGCTCGGACTATCAGAAGACCCAGTACTTC.

This clone was found a few times. The chain uses TRBV28 and TRBJ2-2; D gene uncertain. Per the germline V gene, CDR1 is MDHEN and CDR2 is SYDVKM. Trimming shortened V by 3 bases and J by 8 bases, and 7 bases separated the two germline ends. This CDR3 spans 12 amino acids. For the CDR3, the DNA is TGTGCCAGCAGTTTTCACGGTGGGGAGCTGTTTTTT. Protein sequence: CASSFHGGELFF.

The rearrangement uses TRBV5-1 and TRBJ2-5, with D tentatively TRBD2 (6 bases). Trimming removed 1 base at V and 3 bases at J, with 13 bases between. This CDR3 spans 15 amino acids. The germline V gene encodes CDR1 SGHRS and CDR2 YFSETQ. CDR3 sequence reads: CASSLISGLKETQYF. The CDR3 region has the DNA TGCGCCAGCAGCTTGATTAGCGGACTTAAAGAGACCCAGTACTTC.

This sequence joins TRBV19 and TRBJ1-5, with 8 positions matching TRBD1. Germline V lookup: CDR1 LNHDA, CDR2 SQIVND (reference sequence). CDR3 length: 18 amino acids. V shed 7 bases, J shed 0 bases, and the junction held 14 bases outside the gene matches. CDR3 amino acids: CASTAGQAGPYSNQPQHF. The CDR3 DNA follows: TGTGCCAGTACCGCGGGACAGGCCGGCCCCTATAGCAATCAGCCCCAGCATTTT.

The chain recombines TRBV7-3 with TRBJ2-5, with TRBD1 as a possible D gene (5 bases). CDR1 and CDR2 (germline): SGHTA, FQGTGA. V was shortened by 5 bases and J by 0 bases, with 10 bases between the two germline ends. CDR3 size: 14 residues. CDR3 nucleotides: TGTGCCAGCAGCCCGACAGCCAACCAAGAGACCCAGTACTTC. This encodes CASSPTANQETQYF. Together with reference TRBV7-3 and TRBJ2-5, the CDR3 gives the full variable domain: GAGVSQTPSNKVTEKGKYVELRCDPISGHTALYWYRQSLGQGPEFLIYFQGTGAADDSGLPNDRFFAVRPEGSVSTLKIQRTERGDSAVYLCASSPTANQETQYFGPGTRLLVL.

This rearrangement joins TRBV6-5 to TRBJ1-6; D call uncertain. This CDR3 region has 13 residues. Germline assignment: CDR1 MNHEY and CDR2 SVGAGI. V lost 8 bases to trimming and J lost 0 bases, with 5 bases between them. The CDR3 region has the DNA TGTGCCAGCCAGAGCTCCTATAATTCACCCCTCCACTTT. Translated, it gives CASQSSYNSPLHF.

The chain uses TRBV5-4 and TRBJ1-1; the D is unclear. V was clipped by 0 bases and J by 0 bases, with 12 bases between them. The CDR3 is made up of 16 amino acids. Germline V gene data show CDR1 as SGHNT and CDR2 as YYREEE (reference sequence). The CDR3 reads CASSLAKRGMNTEAFF. The DNA of the CDR3 is TGTGCCAGCAGCTTGGCTAAACGAGGGATGAACACTGAAGCTTTCTTT.